One and the same sample provided the 17 T cell receptor beta chains below, sequenced in a study of shared clonotypes between healthy human individuals. Sequencing used immunoSEQ multiplex PCR; TCRdb keeps in-frame clones, though not all of them. The sample lists millions of clones; 85% to 95% were seen once. Sequenced material: naive CD4+ T cells sorted from blood. The subset denotes: CD45RA+ positively selected. The receptors here all came from a man aged 18 to 29 in good health.

The V call is TRBV6-6, the J call TRBJ2-6; D unresolved. V shed 5 bases and J shed 0 bases, with 11 bases lying between them. Germline V gene lookup returns CDR1 MNHNY and CDR2 SVGAGI (reference sequence). CDR3 size: 16 residues. The CDR3: CASSPLKSSGANVLTF. Here the CDR3 DNA reads TGTGCCAGCAGTCCATTAAAGAGCTCTGGGGCCAACGTCCTGACTTTC.

The CDR3 loop is CASSQTGKSAEAFF. The CDR3 coding sequence is TGCGCCAGCAGCCAGACAGGAAAATCCGCTGAAGCTTTCTTT. This chain connects TRBV4-1 to TRBJ1-1; D may be TRBD1 (6 bases). The CDR3 spans 14 residues. Between the trimmed V and J ends, which lost 3 bases and 6 bases, there was a span of 14 bases. CDR1 and CDR2 (germline): MGHRA, YSYEKL.

The chain joins TRBV10-3 to TRBJ2-3, with 9 bases lining up with TRBD2. The CDR3 sequence is 14 residues long. Germline values: CDR1 ENHRY, CDR2 SYGVKD. The V gene end was trimmed by 7 bases and the J gene end by 3 bases; junction bases not matched to a gene: 5. The CDR3 DNA reads as TGTGCCATCACGGCTAGCGGGATGACAGATACGCAGTATTTT. Protein: CAITASGMTDTQYF.

J is TRBJ1-5 and V is TRBV7-9; 8 bases are a match to TRBD1. Germline V gives CDR1 SEHNR, CDR2 FQNEAQ (reference sequence). V trimming: 2 bases; J trimming: 4 bases; junction bases outside the gene matches: 7. The CDR3 loop spans 16 amino acids. The CDR3 region is CASSLYRGIGNQPQHF. CDR3 coding DNA: TGTGCCAGCAGCTTATACAGGGGGATAGGGAATCAGCCCCAGCATTTT.

The chain uses TRBV30 and TRBJ2-7; 13 bases fit TRBD2. Germline trimming cut 8 bases from V and 2 bases from J; bases unmatched to any gene: 15. The CDR3 is 17 amino acids. Germline values: CDR1 GTSNPN, CDR2 SVGIG (reference sequence). CDR3 in DNA: TGTGCCCGGATGCATTGGGTGACTAGCGGGGGGACCTACGAGCAGTACTTC. Protein sequence: CARMHWVTSGGTYEQYF.

Regarding this clone: Other nucleotide sequences in the sample specify the same CDR3. The chain uses TRBV5-1 and TRBJ1-1; D ambiguous. Trimming took off 0 bases at V and 1 base at J, with 4 bases between the two ends. The CDR3 spans 13 residues. Germline assignment: CDR1 SGHRS and CDR2 YFSETQ. CDR3 in amino acids: CASSLGANTEAFF. CDR3 sequence (DNA): TGCGCCAGCAGCTTGGGCGCGAACACTGAAGCTTTCTTT.

This clone was recorded once. The chain uses TRBV5-1 and TRBJ2-7; 9 bases fit TRBD2. Germline CDR1 is SGHRS and CDR2 is YFSETQ. The J segment lost 5 bases and the V segment lost 0 bases, leaving 6 bases of the junction unmatched. The CDR3 spans 15 residues. Here the CDR3 DNA reads TGCGCCAGCAGCTTGGAAGGCGGGAGGGCCGACGAGCAGTACTTC. As protein: CASSLEGGRADEQYF.

This chain links TRBV5-1 with TRBJ2-1; D remains unclear. Between the trimmed V and J ends, which lost 0 bases and 0 bases, there was a span of 16 bases. Germline CDR1 and CDR2: SGHRS and YFSETQ. This CDR3 region has 18 residues. This chain's CDR3 is CASSLVVGRYFSYNEQFF. The CDR3 DNA sequence: TGCGCCAGCAGCTTGGTTGTCGGCAGATACTTCTCCTACAATGAGCAGTTCTTC.

The chain joins TRBV7-8 to TRBJ2-1; 13 bases are shared with TRBD2. Unmatched junction bases numbered 13, after V lost 5 bases and J lost 6 bases. CDR1 and CDR2 (germline): SGHVS, FQNEAQ. This CDR3 has 18 residues. The DNA of the CDR3 is TGTGCCAGCAGCCGGACTAGCGGGGGACCGAAAAGGGGCAATGAGCAGTTCTTC. Translating gives CASSRTSGGPKRGNEQFF.

This rearrangement joins TRBV28 to TRBJ2-7; either TRBD1 or TRBD2 may supply D (5 bases each). Germline lookup yields CDR1 MDHEN and CDR2 SYDVKM. Trimming took 6 bases from V and 1 from J, leaving 13 bases between them. This CDR3 spans 14 amino acids. CDR3 amino acids: CASRAGTVSYEQYF. The CDR3, as DNA: TGTGCCAGCAGGGCCGGGACGGTGTCCTACGAGCAGTACTTC.

This chain joins TRBV15 and TRBJ1-6, with 10 bases identical to TRBD1. Germline trimming cut 0 bases from V and 9 bases from J; bases unmatched to any gene: 5. CDR3 length: 16 residues. From germline, CDR1 is LNHNV and CDR2 YYDKDF (reference sequence). This chain's CDR3 is CATSRDRTGGSSPLHF. As DNA, the CDR3 is TGTGCCACCAGCAGAGATCGGACAGGGGGTAGTTCACCCCTCCACTTT.

With respect to this clone: This CDR3 is also generated by other DNA sequences in the sample. The gene calls are TRBV19 and TRBJ1-2; 9 nucleotides agree with TRBD1. From germline, CDR1 is LNHDA and CDR2 SQIVND (reference sequence). The CDR3 consists of 14 residues. Germline trimming cut 5 bases from V and 2 bases from J; bases unmatched to any gene: 3. Here the CDR3 DNA reads TGTGCCAGTAGTCTCGGGACAGGGAACTATGGCTACACCTTC. Amino acid sequence: CASSLGTGNYGYTF.

This chain links TRBV2 with TRBJ1-5, with D tentatively TRBD1 (6 bases). The germline gives CDR1 SNHLY, CDR2 FYNNEI. V gave up 1 base and J gave up 2 bases, with 12 bases separating them. The CDR3 is 16 residues long. The CDR3 loop is CASSEGQAWGNQPQHF. CDR3 coding DNA: TGTGCCAGCAGTGAAGGACAGGCTTGGGGCAATCAGCCCCAGCATTTT.

The rearrangement uses TRBV5-4 and TRBJ1-4; 9 bases are a match to TRBD1. From germline, CDR1 is SGHNT and CDR2 YYREEE (reference sequence). The length of the CDR3 is 14 residues. V shed 5 bases and J 8 bases; nucleotides not matched to a gene: 7. In DNA, the CDR3 is TGTGCCAGCAGTTCGACAGGGGGAGCCGAAAAACTGTTTTTT. As protein: CASSSTGGAEKLFF.

The chain recombines TRBV9 with TRBJ1-1; weak D call: TRBD1 (6 bases). The V gene's germline CDR1 is SGDLS and CDR2 YYNGEE. The CDR3 length is 15 residues. Deletions cut 2 bases from V and 3 bases from J, with 14 bases between. The CDR3 DNA is TGTGCCAGCAGCGTTGTGGAGGGGGGGTACACTGAAGCTTTCTTT. Its protein is CASSVVEGGYTEAFF.

The J gene is TRBJ2-3, the V gene TRBV6-7; 9 nucleotides line up with TRBD2. TRBV6-7 has ORF status, its function being uncertain. V was clipped by 2 bases and J by 3 bases; unmatched bases: 9. The CDR3 has 17 amino acids. The CDR3 DNA sequence: TGTGCCAGCAGTTACAAAGCAGCGGGAGGTAGTACAGATACGCAGTATTTT. This codes for CASSYKAAGGSTDTQYF.

The V gene is TRBV6-1, the J gene TRBJ2-6; 7 bases fit TRBD1. CDR1 and CDR2 from the germline V gene are MNHNS and SASEGT. V was pared by 7 bases and J by 2 bases, with 5 bases of the junction left unmatched. The CDR3 sequence is 15 residues long. Here the CDR3 DNA reads TGTGCCAGCAACCTAGGGGGCCCTGGGGCCAACGTCCTGACTTTC. It is translated as CASNLGGPGANVLTF.